This TCR beta chain emerged from a study of T cells expressing NK-cell markers. Reprocessing the 5' RACE reads, TCRdb reports a single entry for every CDR3 protein and omits DNA. This listing includes roughly 180,000 distinct CDR3 sequences. This CDR3 is 16 amino acids long. The germline gives CDR1 ENHRY, CDR2 SYGVKD. The chain carries TRBV10-3 and TRBJ2-7; the TCRdb call, TRBD2, lacks DNA for checking. The TCR sequence derives from a woman aged 18-69 years in good health. Specimen: blood T cells: a sorted CD56 or NKG2C T cell subset, CD4+ or CD8+ T cells, or bulk PBMC T cells (not recorded which). The CDR3 is CAISEAGTSGRFEQYF.